One and the same sample provided the 26 T cell receptor beta chains below, sequenced in a study of cytomegalovirus exposure and HLA in healthy donors. Sequencing was performed with immunoSEQ multiplex PCR; in TCRdb, only in-frame clones are kept and a portion is missing. The table includes under 250,000 clones, less than 90% detected once. Sample: PBMCs. The source is a woman aged 18 to 35 in good health and CMV-seronegative.

The CDR3 region is CSVALTGETQYF. CDR3 bases: TGCAGCGTTGCGCTCACCGGGGAGACCCAGTACTTC. V usage is TRBV29-1 and J usage is TRBJ2-5; no clear D. V gave up 4 bases and J gave up 5 bases, with 11 bases separating them. This CDR3 is 12 amino acids long. Germline-derived CDR1 and CDR2 are SQVTM and ANQGSEA.

This clone was counted a few times. This chain links TRBV4-1 with TRBJ1-3; no clear D gene. The CDR3 length is 15 residues. Germline-derived CDR1 and CDR2 are MGHRA and YSYEKL. The V end lost 4 bases, the J end lost 0 bases, and 10 bases lay between the germline ends. As DNA, the CDR3 is TGCGCCAGCAGCCCGCAACACAGCTCTGGAAACACCATATATTTT. Protein: CASSPQHSSGNTIYF.

This chain connects TRBV9 to TRBJ2-1, with D perhaps given as TRBD1 or TRBD2 (5 bases each). V lost 2 bases to trimming and J lost 11 bases, with 11 bases between them. Germline values: CDR1 SGDLS, CDR2 YYNGEE. The CDR3 runs 12 residues. The CDR3 is CASSVTEGKQFF. As DNA, the CDR3 is TGTGCCAGCAGCGTCACCGAGGGGAAGCAGTTCTTC.

This rearrangement joins TRBV14 to TRBJ2-6; TRBD1 aligns across 8 bases. J lost 0 bases, V lost 5 bases, and 6 bases had no gene match. The CDR3 contains 17 residues. Germline V gene data show CDR1 as SGHDN and CDR2 as FVKESK. Here the CDR3 reads CASSSGTGLSGANVLTF. In DNA form, the CDR3 reads TGTGCCAGCAGCTCCGGGACAGGTCTCTCTGGGGCCAACGTCCTGACTTTC.

V usage is TRBV29-1 and J usage is TRBJ2-1, with TRBD2 matching 8 bases. V was pared by 4 bases and J by 7 bases, with 9 bases of the junction left unmatched. Looked up from germline, CDR1 is SQVTM and CDR2 is ANQGSEA. CDR3 length equals 14 residues. The CDR3 region has the DNA TGCAGCGTTGTCGTCCTAGCGGGTCAGAATGAGCAGTTCTTC. Translated: CSVVVLAGQNEQFF.

The chain couples TRBV6-1 to TRBJ1-5; the D gene is possibly TRBD1 (6 bases). Germline CDR1 and CDR2: MNHNS and SASEGT. The CDR3 spans 13 residues. Trimming left V 6 bases short and J 11 bases short, with 17 bases between. The CDR3: CASRGGPRGAQHF. DNA of the CDR3: TGTGCCAGCAGGGGGGGGCCCCGGGGAGCCCAGCATTTT.

The chain is built from TRBV28 and TRBJ1-2; no firm D call. Between the trimmed V and J ends, which lost 6 bases and 0 bases, there was a span of 5 bases. This CDR3 has 12 residues. Germline assignment: CDR1 MDHEN and CDR2 SYDVKM. The CDR3: CASRVANYGYTF. CDR3 DNA: TGTGCCAGCAGGGTGGCTAACTATGGCTACACCTTC.

CDR3 nucleotides: TGTGCCTGGAGTGGGGGTGGAAACACCATATATTTT. It codes for CAWSGGGNTIYF. This chain connects TRBV30 to TRBJ1-3; D gene uncertain. The length of the CDR3 is 12 residues. Germline V gene lookup returns CDR1 GTSNPN and CDR2 SVGIG (reference sequence). V was clipped by 1 base and J by 3 bases, with 4 bases between them.

The chain employs TRBV9 and TRBJ2-2; D is undetermined. V gave up 6 bases and J gave up 6 bases, with 18 bases separating them. The CDR3 runs 15 residues. CDR1 and CDR2 (germline): SGDLS, YYNGEE. CDR3 sequence reads: CASNPADTGPGELFF. CDR3 sequence (DNA): TGTGCCAGCAACCCAGCTGACACGGGCCCCGGGGAGCTGTTTTTT. The entire variable domain, with the rest obtained from reference TRBV9 and TRBJ2-2, is as follows: DSGVTQTPKHLITATGQRVTLRCSPRSGDLSVYWYQQSLDQGLQFLIQYYNGEERAKGNILERFSAQQFPDLHSELNLSSLELGDSALYFCASNPADTGPGELFFGEGSRLTVL.

The chain is built from TRBV13 and TRBJ2-3; 8 bases map to TRBD1. Germline lookup yields CDR1 PRHDT and CDR2 FYEKMQ (reference sequence). The CDR3 is 16 residues long. V gave up 3 bases and J gave up 2 bases; unmatched junction bases: 7. CDR3 sequence reads: CASSFLTGGNTDTQYF. The CDR3 DNA is TGTGCCAGCAGCTTTCTTACAGGGGGAAACACAGATACGCAGTATTTT.

Details on this clone: The same CDR3 can be traced to other DNA sequences in this sample. The chain combines TRBV18 with TRBJ1-5; D ambiguous. The CDR3 sequence is 12 residues long. Germline loops: CDR1 KGHSH, CDR2 LQKENI. V dropped 0 bases and J dropped 4 bases, with 1 base sitting between them. The CDR3 bases are TGTGCCAGCTCACCACCGAATCAGCCCCAGCATTTT. It is translated as CASSPPNQPQHF.

The V call is TRBV19, the J call TRBJ1-1; 10 bases match TRBD1. The CDR3 is made up of 15 amino acids. The germline V gene has CDR1 LNHDA and CDR2 SQIVND (reference sequence). After removal of 3 bases from V and 1 base from J, the junction contained 2 bases not matched to a gene. CDR3 loop: CASSIRTGGNTEAFF. The DNA of the CDR3 is TGTGCCAGTAGTATCCGGACAGGGGGGAACACTGAAGCTTTCTTT.

V and J are TRBV6-5 and TRBJ1-2, with a possible D match to TRBD1 (6 bases). CDR1 and CDR2 from the germline V gene are MNHEY and SVGAGI. The V end lost 5 bases, the J end lost 0 bases, and 13 bases lay between the germline ends. This CDR3 contains 15 residues. The DNA for the CDR3 is TGTGCCAGCAGTGTGCAGGGGAGAGCTAACTATGGCTACACCTTC. Its translation is CASSVQGRANYGYTF.

The J gene is TRBJ2-6, the V gene TRBV6-5, with D perhaps TRBD2 (6 bases). Germline values: CDR1 MNHEY, CDR2 SVGAGI. The CDR3 has 15 amino acids. With 6 bases removed from V and 2 bases from J, the gap between germline ends came to 11 bases. CDR3 sequence reads: CASSHRETGANVLTF. The CDR3 nucleotides read TGTGCCAGCAGCCACCGGGAGACTGGGGCCAACGTCCTGACTTTC.

The gene calls are TRBV29-1 and TRBJ1-1; tentatively, D is TRBD1 (5 bases). Trimming stripped 6 bases from V and 1 base from J, with 21 bases between. The CDR3 has 16 residues. The germline V gene encodes CDR1 SQVTM and CDR2 ANQGSEA. As DNA, the CDR3 is TGCAGCGTGGGGGAGGCCCCTTGGGCCCAGAACACTGAAGCTTTCTTT. Its translation: CSVGEAPWAQNTEAFF.

This sequence joins TRBV6-1 and TRBJ2-5; 10 positions match TRBD2. J was trimmed by 5 bases and V by 7 bases; bases with no gene match: 7. Germline values: CDR1 MNHNS, CDR2 SASEGT. This CDR3 comprises 14 residues. CDR3 protein: CASTERGGPETQYF. In DNA, the CDR3 is TGTGCCAGCACGGAGCGGGGGGGCCCCGAGACCCAGTACTTC.

This clone is a singleton in its sample. This chain links TRBV27 with TRBJ1-2, with a weak D call TRBD1 (6 bases). The germline V gene encodes CDR1 MNHEY and CDR2 SMNVEV (reference sequence). V was trimmed by 5 bases and J by 5 bases, leaving 18 bases between them. The length of the CDR3 is 15 residues. Here the CDR3 reads CASSPSGQRTYGYTF. In DNA, the CDR3 is TGTGCCAGCAGTCCGTCGGGACAAAGGACGTATGGCTACACCTTC.

The rearrangement joins TRBV29-1 to TRBJ2-5; 9 positions match TRBD2. The CDR3 is 17 amino acids. The germline CDR1 and CDR2 sequences are SQVTM and ANQGSEA. Losses at the gene ends were 4 bases for V and 1 base for J; bases not matched to a gene: 13. CDR3 amino acids: CSVGLAGVPRPQETQYF. The CDR3 coding sequence is TGCAGCGTTGGATTAGCGGGAGTCCCCCGTCCCCAAGAGACCCAGTACTTC.

V is TRBV5-1 and J is TRBJ2-2; 8 nucleotides match TRBD1. This CDR3 has 17 amino acids. The V gene end was trimmed by 6 bases and the J gene end by 0 bases; junction bases not matched to a gene: 10. Germline V gene data show CDR1 as SGHRS and CDR2 as YFSETQ. CDR3 nucleotides: TGCGCCAGCAAAGACGGACAGGGATCAACGAACACCGGGGAGCTGTTTTTT. Translation: CASKDGQGSTNTGELFF.

V and J are TRBV19 and TRBJ2-5; TRBD2 agrees at 14 bases. Germline trimming cut 5 bases from V and 4 bases from J; bases unmatched to any gene: 6. The germline V gene has CDR1 LNHDA and CDR2 SQIVND (reference sequence). The CDR3 has 16 residues. The CDR3 sequence: CASSARLAGGGETQYF. DNA for the CDR3: TGTGCCAGTAGTGCCCGACTAGCGGGAGGGGGAGAGACCCAGTACTTC.

The rearrangement links TRBV7-9 to TRBJ2-1; D unresolved. The CDR3 has 14 amino acids. Germline CDR1 is SEHNR and CDR2 is FQNEAQ (reference sequence). V lost 5 bases to trimming and J lost 6 bases, with 14 bases between them. The chain's CDR3 is CASSPNRGPNEQFF. The CDR3 DNA sequence: TGTGCCAGCAGCCCTAACCGAGGCCCCAATGAGCAGTTCTTC.

The J gene is TRBJ1-2, the V gene TRBV10-3; unclear D gene. Germline CDR1 ENHRY, CDR2 SYGVKD. The CDR3 spans 13 residues. Trimming stripped 4 bases from V and 13 bases from J, with 19 bases between. DNA of the CDR3: TGTGCCATCAGTGTGAAGGTGGAGGAGTTAATCACCTTC. This encodes CAISVKVEELITF.

The chain joins TRBV5-1 to TRBJ2-7, with 13 bases that match TRBD2. CDR3 size: 17 residues. V lost 5 bases and J lost 5; bases outside the gene matches: 13. Germline V gene sequence: CDR1 SGHRS, CDR2 YFSETQ. Here the CDR3 DNA reads TGCGCCAGCAGACGGCCGGAACTAGCGGGAGGGTTAAACGAGCAGTACTTC. It translates to CASRRPELAGGLNEQYF.

This clone occurred once. The rearrangement uses TRBV9 and TRBJ1-2; D is undetermined. The germline gives CDR1 SGDLS, CDR2 YYNGEE. The germline V and J ends were trimmed by 5 bases and 0 bases, with 11 bases remaining between them. The CDR3 totals 14 residues. As DNA, the CDR3 is TGTGCCAGCAGATCAGACGGAACTAACTATGGCTACACCTTC. This gives the protein CASRSDGTNYGYTF.

The chain couples TRBV2 to TRBJ1-1, with D possibly being TRBD1 (5 bases). The CDR3 covers 14 residues. The germline V gene encodes CDR1 SNHLY and CDR2 FYNNEI. Trimming took off 2 bases at V and 7 bases at J, with 14 bases between the two ends. The DNA for the CDR3 is TGTGCCAGCAGTGAACGGGCAGGGTGGATTGAAGCTTTCTTT. Encoded protein: CASSERAGWIEAFF.

The CDR3: CASSLQGKVYEQYF. Here the CDR3 DNA reads TGTGCCAGCTCACTGCAGGGGAAGGTCTACGAGCAGTACTTC. This chain links TRBV18 with TRBJ2-7; weak D call: TRBD1 (6 bases). Germline CDR1 is KGHSH and CDR2 is LQKENI. Trimming removed 4 bases at V and 3 bases at J, with 13 bases between. The CDR3 is made up of 14 amino acids. Complete variable domain (other parts from reference TRBV18 and TRBJ2-7): NAGVMQNPRHLVRRRGQEARLRCSPMKGHSHVYWYRQLPEEGLKFMVYLQKENIIDESGMPKERFSAEFPKEGPSILRIQQVVRGDSAAYFCASSLQGKVYEQYFGPGTRLTVT.